These 18 T cell receptor beta chains originate from one sample sequenced in a study of T-cell reconstitution after alpha-beta-depleted transplantation in children. The TCRbeta library was prepared with unique molecular identifiers. TCRdb processed the PCR reads anew with MiXCR; each CDR3 protein has one entry. The sample lists 200,000 to 250,000 distinct CDR3 sequences; more than 20% were seen once. The source material was PBMCs, mostly from graft donor cells, sampled 360 days after TCRalphabeta/CD19-depleted stem cell transplant. The source of these receptors is a female patient aged 2 to 10 who had a stem cell transplant for congenital amegakaryocytic thrombocytopenia, so the T cells may come from the graft donor.

This clonotype has just a few counts. The chain recombines TRBV20-1 with TRBJ2-1, with D perhaps matching TRBD2 (6 bases). Trimming pared 6 bases from V and 5 bases from J, leaving 17 bases between. Germline V gene lookup returns CDR1 DFQATT and CDR2 SNEGSKA (reference sequence). This CDR3 spans 14 amino acids. The CDR3 sequence is CSAKRAPSHNEQFF. Here the CDR3 DNA reads TGCAGTGCCAAGCGGGCCCCGTCTCACAATGAGCAGTTCTTC.

The sample holds a few counts of this clonotype. This rearrangement joins TRBV20-1 to TRBJ2-7; 8 positions match TRBD1. The CDR3 runs 13 residues. The J segment lost 4 bases and the V segment lost 3 bases, leaving 5 bases of the junction unmatched. From germline, CDR1 is DFQATT and CDR2 SNEGSKA (reference sequence). CDR3 in amino acids: CSASRDRTYEQYF. The CDR3 DNA sequence: TGCAGTGCTAGCCGGGACAGGACTTACGAGCAGTACTTC.

The CDR3 nucleotides read TGTGCCAGCGGGGGCACAGATACGCAGTATTTT. Translation: CASGGTDTQYF. The chain uses TRBV6-6 and TRBJ2-3, with D unclear. The CDR3 contains 11 residues. Germline CDR1 and CDR2: MNHNY and SVGAGI (reference sequence). V dropped 8 bases and J dropped 1 base, with 4 bases sitting between them.

This clonotype was recorded once. V gene TRBV3-1 combines with J gene TRBJ2-1, with 14 bases fitting TRBD2. CDR1 LGHDT and CDR2 YNNKEL come from the germline V gene (reference sequence). Trimming took 4 bases from V and 5 from J; bases not matched to a gene: 4. The CDR3 totals 16 residues. The CDR3, as DNA: TGTGCCAGCAGCCGACCGGGACTAGCGGGAGACAATGAGCAGTTCTTC. This codes for CASSRPGLAGDNEQFF.

The chain joins TRBV5-4 to TRBJ2-7; weak D call: TRBD1 (5 bases). CDR1 and CDR2 (germline): SGHNT, YYREEE (reference sequence). The CDR3 length is 15 residues. Trimming took 4 bases from V and 0 from J, leaving 14 bases between them. The CDR3 is CASSPTERGSYEQYF. CDR3 DNA: TGTGCCAGCAGCCCGACAGAACGAGGCTCCTACGAGCAGTACTTC.

In DNA form, the CDR3 reads TGTGCCAGCGGGTGGACAGGGAACACCGGGGAGCTGTTTTTT. This encodes CASGWTGNTGELFF. The chain links TRBV12-3 or TRBV12-4 to TRBJ2-2; 7 nucleotides match TRBD1. The CDR3 length is 14 residues. V was clipped by 8 bases and J by 1 base; unmatched bases: 4.

This clonotype was picked up a small number of times. The chain carries TRBV12-3 or TRBV12-4 and TRBJ1-1; 7 bases are shared with TRBD1. The J segment lost 4 bases and the V segment lost 5 bases, leaving 10 bases of the junction unmatched. The CDR3 is made up of 15 amino acids. This CDR3 reads CASSPWGGGGTEAFF. CDR3 DNA sequence: TGTGCCAGCAGTCCCTGGGGAGGGGGCGGCACTGAAGCTTTCTTT.

This clonotype was detected only a few times. V gene TRBV4-3 combines with J gene TRBJ2-1, with D perhaps matching TRBD2 (5 bases). The V end was cut by 3 bases, the J end by 3 bases, with 12 bases between. CDR1 LGHNA and CDR2 YSLEER come from the germline V gene. CDR3 length: 15 residues. The CDR3 here is CASSHRSGNYNEQFF. CDR3 nucleotides: TGCGCCAGCAGCCATCGCTCGGGAAACTACAATGAGCAGTTCTTC.

This chain links TRBV4-1 with TRBJ2-1; 9 bases are a match to TRBD2. Germline CDR1 is MGHRA and CDR2 is YSYEKL. V lost 3 bases, J lost 2 bases, and 11 bases stayed unmatched. This CDR3 has 18 amino acids. The DNA of the CDR3 is TGCGCCAGCAGCCACGGCCAGAGCGGGAGGAATACCTACAATGAGCAGTTCTTC. Translating gives CASSHGQSGRNTYNEQFF.

On this clonotype: One end of the junction varies from germline; a read error may be responsible. The chain has TRBV29-1 and TRBJ1-2; a weak D match, TRBD1 (5 bases). Germline V CDR1 and CDR2: SQVTM, ANQGSEA. CDR3 size: 12 residues. The CDR3 here is CSVEGDNSGYTF. As DNA, the CDR3 is TGCAGCGTGGAAGGGGATAACTCTGGCTACACCTTC.

The chain employs TRBV27 and TRBJ1-5; D is ambiguous. Trimming removed 6 bases from V and 5 bases from J, with 11 bases in between. Germline CDR1 and CDR2: MNHEY and SMNVEV (reference sequence). The CDR3 loop spans 13 amino acids. The CDR3 is CASSDRIYQPQHF. The CDR3 nucleotides are TGTGCCAGCAGCGATAGAATCTATCAGCCCCAGCATTTT.

The rearrangement uses TRBV6-5 and TRBJ1-1, with D perhaps TRBD1 (6 bases). The CDR3 has 13 amino acids. Per germline, CDR1 MNHEY and CDR2 SVGAGI. Between the trimmed V and J ends, which lost 1 base and 6 bases, there was a span of 9 bases. As DNA, the CDR3 is TGTGCCAGCAGTTACTTTCGACAGGCTGAAGCTTTCTTT. This codes for CASSYFRQAEAFF.

This clonotype showed up many times. The rearrangement joins TRBV7-2 to TRBJ2-1, with a possible D match to TRBD1 (6 bases). Germline CDR1 reads SGHTA; CDR2 reads FQGNSA. The ends were cut back, 1 base at V and 7 bases at J, with 11 bases in the middle. The length of the CDR3 is 14 residues. CDR3 in amino acids: CASSLGGGPNEQFF. The DNA of the CDR3 is TGTGCCAGCAGCTTAGGAGGGGGTCCGAATGAGCAGTTCTTC.

The V and J genes are TRBV7-2 and TRBJ2-2; 7 nucleotides align to TRBD2. J was trimmed by 6 bases and V by 1 base; bases with no gene match: 2. The CDR3 runs to 14 residues. Germline V CDR1 and CDR2: SGHTA, FQGNSA. The CDR3 spells CASSLDRGAGELFF. In nucleotides, the CDR3 is TGTGCCAGCAGCTTAGATCGGGGGGCCGGGGAGCTGTTTTTT.

The chain couples TRBV4-1 to TRBJ2-7; D possibly corresponds to TRBD1 (5 bases). Germline lookup yields CDR1 MGHRA and CDR2 YSYEKL. Trimming shortened V by 1 base and J by 5 bases, and 15 bases separated the two germline ends. This CDR3 comprises 15 residues. CDR3 sequence: CASSQGVQGAHEQYF. The CDR3 region has the DNA TGCGCCAGCAGCCAAGGGGTGCAGGGTGCCCACGAGCAGTACTTC.

This chain joins TRBV4-1 and TRBJ2-3, with 10 bases fitting TRBD2. Losses at the gene ends were 5 bases for V and 2 bases for J; bases not matched to a gene: 7. This CDR3 has 16 residues. Germline lookup yields CDR1 MGHRA and CDR2 YSYEKL. The CDR3 nucleotides are TGCGCCAGCAGCAGAGCGGGGGGGCGCGTCACAGATACGCAGTATTTT. It yields the protein CASSRAGGRVTDTQYF.

This clonotype was observed a few times. The rearrangement joins TRBV20-1 to TRBJ1-2; D possibly corresponds to TRBD1 (5 bases). The V gene lost 0 bases and the J gene lost 7 bases, with 12 bases spanning the gap. Germline CDR1 is DFQATT and CDR2 is SNEGSKA (reference sequence). The CDR3 covers 13 residues. The CDR3 DNA follows: TGCAGTGCTAGAGAGAGGGGTTCGGGTGGCTACACCTTC. Amino acid sequence: CSARERGSGGYTF.

J is TRBJ2-1 and V is TRBV4-1, with D unclear. CDR3 length equals 13 residues. Germline V gene lookup returns CDR1 MGHRA and CDR2 YSYEKL. Trimming pared 4 bases from V and 7 bases from J, leaving 11 bases between. This CDR3 reads CASSLLGRNEQFF. In DNA form, the CDR3 reads TGCGCCAGCAGCCTGCTGGGAAGGAATGAGCAGTTCTTC.